Each of the 27 T cell receptor beta chains below was sequenced from the same sample in a study of beta chain features in type 1 diabetes. The study reverse transcribed the entire isolated RNA, so it sequenced expressed TCRB transcripts. The repertoire was sequenced with immunoSEQ multiplex PCR; TCRdb's copy has only in-frame clones and lacks some. The sample consists of about 260,000 clones, 20% to 25% of them appearing once. The study, taken as a whole, reports: All four CD4+ subsets from Type 1 diabetes patients carried moderately but significantly shorter TCRB CDR3s.

These receptors lack a known antigen. Sequences were obtained from naive CD4+ T cells from blood. These receptors came from a woman in her thirties with type 1 diabetes.

The J gene is TRBJ2-7, the V gene TRBV11-2, with 14 bases fitting TRBD2. The V and J ends lost 5 bases and 6 bases, in that order; junction bases with no gene match: 6. CDR1 and CDR2 from the germline V gene are SGHAT and FQNNGV. The length of the CDR3 is 15 residues. Here the CDR3 reads CASSGRLAGGGEQYF. CDR3 in DNA: TGTGCCAGCAGCGGAAGACTAGCGGGAGGGGGCGAGCAGTACTTC.

This sequence joins TRBV20-1 and TRBJ1-1; maybe TRBD1 (6 bases). This CDR3 contains 11 residues. V lost 0 bases and J lost 9, with 8 bases in between. Germline V lookup: CDR1 DFQATT, CDR2 SNEGSKA (reference sequence). The CDR3 loop is CSAREDRKAFF. The CDR3 DNA sequence: TGCAGTGCTAGAGAGGACAGAAAAGCTTTCTTT.

In this sample, this clone turned up a few times. V usage is TRBV7-3 and J usage is TRBJ1-2; D perhaps matches TRBD1 (5 bases). Trimming removed 7 bases at V and 4 bases at J, with 25 bases between. The CDR3 consists of 17 residues. Germline CDR1 and CDR2: SGHTA and FQGTGA. The CDR3 is CASNYGGDPRSFYGYTF. In DNA, the CDR3 is TGTGCCAGCAACTATGGCGGGGACCCGCGGTCCTTCTATGGCTACACCTTC.

The rearrangement joins TRBV5-1 to TRBJ2-1, with 12 bases identical to TRBD1. Germline CDR1 SGHRS, CDR2 YFSETQ. V dropped 0 bases and J dropped 8; count of bases not matched to a gene: 12. The CDR3 totals 18 residues. In DNA, the CDR3 is TGCGCCAGCAGCTTGGAAGGAGGAGGGACAGGGGGCCGGGATGAGCAGTTCTTC. As protein: CASSLEGGGTGGRDEQFF.

This clone was counted between two and nine times. The chain employs TRBV9 and TRBJ2-7, with 10 bases aligning to TRBD2. The CDR3 has 15 residues. The V segment lost 0 bases and the J segment 3 bases; nucleotides outside the gene matches: 3. CDR1 is SGDLS, CDR2 YYNGEE, per germline. CDR3 DNA: TGTGCCAGCAGCGTAGGGGCTAGCGGGAGCTACGAGCAGTACTTC. Protein: CASSVGASGSYEQYF.

The chain joins TRBV5-1 to TRBJ1-2; 11 positions match TRBD1. CDR3 length: 15 residues. Per the germline V gene, CDR1 is SGHRS and CDR2 is YFSETQ. J lost 1 base, V lost 4 bases, and 3 bases had no gene match. The DNA of the CDR3 is TGCGCCAGCAGCCGGACAGGGGGCCTTAACTATGGCTACACCTTC. Protein: CASSRTGGLNYGYTF.

A few counts support this clone. The chain carries TRBV4-2 and TRBJ2-1, with 7 bases identical to TRBD2. Germline lookup yields CDR1 LGHNA and CDR2 YNFKEQ. V lost 1 base to trimming and J lost 4 bases; unmatched junction nucleotides: 7. The CDR3 loop spans 16 amino acids. The chain's CDR3 is CASSQVVTSEYNEQFF. The CDR3 coding sequence is TGTGCCAGCAGCCAAGTGGTTACTAGCGAATACAATGAGCAGTTCTTC.

This clone was detected a few times. The V and J genes are TRBV5-4 and TRBJ2-3, with 9 bases aligning to TRBD1. This CDR3 contains 13 residues. V lost 4 bases and J lost 5; bases outside the gene matches: 2. The germline V gene encodes CDR1 SGHNT and CDR2 YYREEE (reference sequence). CDR3 DNA: TGTGCCAGCAGCGGACAGGGGATAGATACGCAGTATTTT. Translated: CASSGQGIDTQYF.

The chain links TRBV7-3 to TRBJ2-2; TRBD2 is a possible D gene (6 bases). The CDR3 consists of 16 residues. Germline V gives CDR1 SGHTA, CDR2 FQGTGA. Trimming stripped 0 bases from V and 5 bases from J, with 13 bases between. CDR3 nucleotide sequence: TGTGCCAGCAGCTTAACGGTCGGGAGAGGTACCGGGGAGCTGTTTTTT. Amino acids: CASSLTVGRGTGELFF.

This clone was seen a few times. V gene TRBV5-1 combines with J gene TRBJ1-2; TRBD1 agrees at 8 bases. The CDR3 consists of 15 residues. From germline, CDR1 is SGHRS and CDR2 YFSETQ. J lost 4 bases, V lost 4 bases, and 9 bases had no gene match. The CDR3 is CASSPEGQVTYGYTF. In nucleotides, the CDR3 is TGCGCCAGCAGCCCAGAGGGACAGGTTACCTATGGCTACACCTTC. Full variable domain (missing parts from reference TRBV5-1 and TRBJ1-2): KAGVTQTPRYLIKTRGQQVTLSCSPISGHRSVSWYQQTPGQGLQFLFEYFSETQRNKGNFPGRFSGRQFSNSRSEMNVSTLELGDSALYLCASSPEGQVTYGYTFGSGTRLTVV.

V and J are TRBV30 and TRBJ2-3; a possible D gene is TRBD2 (5 bases). This CDR3 is 16 amino acids long. Germline V gene sequence: CDR1 GTSNPN, CDR2 SVGIG (reference sequence). Trimming stripped 0 bases from V and 0 bases from J, with 13 bases between. CDR3 in DNA: TGTGCCTGGAGTGTAGGAAGCGGACTTAGCACAGATACGCAGTATTTT. It translates to CAWSVGSGLSTDTQYF.

This clone was detected a few times. The genes are TRBV5-6 and TRBJ1-1, with unresolved D. CDR3 length: 18 residues. Between the trimmed V and J ends, which lost 4 bases and 0 bases, there was a span of 22 bases. Germline V gene data show CDR1 as SGHDT and CDR2 as YYEEEE. The CDR3 nucleotides read TGTGCCAGCAGCGGGAGTACCAGTACGGGAGTTATGAACACTGAAGCTTTCTTT. Translation gives CASSGSTSTGVMNTEAFF.

The V gene is TRBV7-8, the J gene TRBJ2-1; 9 bases fit TRBD2. The V gene's germline CDR1 is SGHVS and CDR2 FQNEAQ. This CDR3 is built from 15 residues. The trim removed 4 bases at V and 6 bases at J, leaving 7 bases unmatched. The CDR3 protein is CASSYSGSTVNEQFF. The DNA of the CDR3 is TGTGCCAGCAGCTATAGCGGGAGCACGGTCAATGAGCAGTTCTTC. Supplemented by reference TRBV7-8 and TRBJ2-1, the full variable domain reads GAGVSQSPRYKVAKRGQDVALRCDPISGHVSLFWYQQALGQGPEFLTYFQNEAQLDKSGLPSDRFFAERPEGSVSTLKIQRTQQEDSAVYLCASSYSGSTVNEQFFGPGTRLTVL.

The chain combines TRBV19 with TRBJ1-2; D is possibly TRBD1 (5 bases). Trimming took off 6 bases at V and 8 bases at J, with 16 bases between the two ends. Germline CDR1 is LNHDA and CDR2 is SQIVND (reference sequence). The CDR3 spans 13 residues. CDR3: CASSPELWGGYTF. CDR3 sequence (DNA): TGTGCCAGTAGCCCTGAGCTCTGGGGCGGCTACACCTTC.

The CDR3: CASSLLGPGELFF. Written as DNA, the CDR3 is TGCGCCAGCAGCTTGTTGGGGCCCGGGGAGCTGTTTTTT. The chain is built from TRBV5-1 and TRBJ2-2, with D perhaps matching TRBD1 (5 bases). Trimming took 1 base from V and 6 from J, leaving 7 bases between them. There are 13 residues in the CDR3. In germline, CDR1 is SGHRS, CDR2 YFSETQ.

This clone was seen a handful of times. The chain is built from TRBV30 and TRBJ2-1; TRBD2 matches at 9 bases. In germline, CDR1 is GTSNPN, CDR2 SVGIG (reference sequence). With V trimmed by 3 bases and J by 4 bases, 4 bases remained unmatched. This CDR3 is 14 amino acids long. CDR3 region: CAWRLAGPYNEQFF. In nucleotides, the CDR3 is TGTGCCTGGAGGCTAGCGGGGCCTTACAATGAGCAGTTCTTC.

This clone was detected only a few times. The rearrangement joins TRBV5-1 to TRBJ2-5; tentatively, D is TRBD1 (6 bases). V was shortened by 3 bases and J by 2 bases, with 11 bases between the two germline ends. CDR3 length: 14 amino acids. Germline CDR1 reads SGHRS; CDR2 reads YFSETQ. For the CDR3, the DNA is TGCGCCAGCAGCTCGGCAGGGGCGCAAGAGACCCAGTACTTC. It encodes CASSSAGAQETQYF. The complete variable domain, with remaining parts taken from reference TRBV5-1 and TRBJ2-5, reads KAGVTQTPRYLIKTRGQQVTLSCSPISGHRSVSWYQQTPGQGLQFLFEYFSETQRNKGNFPGRFSGRQFSNSRSEMNVSTLELGDSALYLCASSSAGAQETQYFGPGTRLLVL.

V is TRBV29-1 and J is TRBJ1-5, with a possible D match to TRBD1 (5 bases). This CDR3 region has 14 residues. V gave up 1 base and J gave up 6 bases, with 13 bases separating them. The V gene's germline CDR1 is SQVTM and CDR2 ANQGSEA. The CDR3 DNA follows: TGCAGCGTTGAAGGCACCGGGGGAGGTCAGCCCCAGCATTTT. This codes for CSVEGTGGGQPQHF.

This clone was observed a few times. This rearrangement joins TRBV19 to TRBJ1-2; tentative D call: TRBD1 (6 bases). The CDR3 spans 13 residues. Germline V gene data show CDR1 as LNHDA and CDR2 as SQIVND (reference sequence). The CDR3 sequence: CAAGEPASGGYTF. CDR3 nucleotides: TGTGCTGCAGGGGAGCCCGCATCGGGTGGCTACACCTTC.

V gene TRBV6-6 combines with J gene TRBJ1-2, with D unclear. V was cut by 8 bases and J by 4 bases, with 8 bases left in between. CDR3 length: 11 amino acids. Germline CDR1 and CDR2: MNHNY and SVGAGI (reference sequence). CDR3 coding DNA: TGTGCCAGCGGCAATTCCTATGGCTACACCTTC. Amino acid sequence: CASGNSYGYTF.

This clone has more than one count but fewer than ten. The CDR3 nucleotides are TGTGCCAGCAGCTTGTCTAGCGGGAGAGATGAGCAGTTCTTC. Its translation: CASSLSSGRDEQFF. This chain connects TRBV7-9 to TRBJ2-1; 10 bases align to TRBD2. The CDR3 length is 14 residues. Germline lookup yields CDR1 SEHNR and CDR2 FQNEAQ (reference sequence). Trimming took 3 bases from V and 8 from J; bases not matched to a gene: 4.

This clone occurred a few times. This rearrangement joins TRBV5-1 to TRBJ2-1; D may be TRBD1 (6 bases). In germline, CDR1 is SGHRS, CDR2 YFSETQ. The V end lost 2 bases, the J end lost 4 bases, and 13 bases lay between the germline ends. The CDR3 sequence is 15 residues long. Written as DNA, the CDR3 is TGCGCCAGCAGCTTCCGGGACACCCTTTACAATGAGCAGTTCTTC. This codes for CASSFRDTLYNEQFF. Full variable domain (missing parts from reference TRBV5-1 and TRBJ2-1): KAGVTQTPRYLIKTRGQQVTLSCSPISGHRSVSWYQQTPGQGLQFLFEYFSETQRNKGNFPGRFSGRQFSNSRSEMNVSTLELGDSALYLCASSFRDTLYNEQFFGPGTRLTVL.

The sample holds a few counts of this clone. V usage is TRBV28 and J usage is TRBJ2-7, with D uncertain. In germline, CDR1 is MDHEN, CDR2 SYDVKM. This CDR3 spans 14 amino acids. Trimming stripped 8 bases from V and 0 bases from J, with 14 bases between. In DNA form, the CDR3 reads TGTGCCAGCCAAACAGAGCACCACTCCTACGAGCAGTACTTC. This sequence encodes CASQTEHHSYEQYF.

V usage is TRBV29-1 and J usage is TRBJ2-5; D uncertain. Germline V lookup: CDR1 SQVTM, CDR2 ANQGSEA. Trimming took off 6 bases at V and 5 bases at J, with 10 bases between the two ends. CDR3 size: 11 residues. CDR3 sequence reads: CSVESGETQYF. As DNA, the CDR3 is TGCAGCGTGGAATCCGGGGAGACCCAGTACTTC.

This chain connects TRBV27 to TRBJ2-1; 11 bases agree with TRBD2. This CDR3 has 16 residues. CDR1 is MNHEY, CDR2 SMNVEV, per germline (reference sequence). V lost 5 bases and J lost 3; bases outside the gene matches: 6. This chain's CDR3 is CASSLLAGGVYNEQFF. CDR3 coding DNA: TGTGCCAGCAGTCTCCTAGCGGGAGGAGTCTACAATGAGCAGTTCTTC.

V is TRBV2 and J is TRBJ2-4; TRBD1 matches 8 bases. Germline assignment: CDR1 SNHLY and CDR2 FYNNEI. CDR3 size: 14 residues. V shed 8 bases and J 6 bases; nucleotides not matched to a gene: 9. CDR3 in amino acids: CASDGTGGSNIQYF. CDR3 coding DNA: TGTGCCAGCGACGGGACAGGAGGGTCAAACATTCAGTACTTC.

This rearrangement joins TRBV5-7 to TRBJ2-7; possibly TRBD1 for D (5 bases). Being an ORF, TRBV5-7 has a function that is uncertain. This CDR3 region has 15 residues. V lost 0 bases and J 3 bases, leaving 13 bases between the germline ends. The CDR3 DNA reads TGTGCCAGCAGCTTGGATGCAGGGTACAGCTACGAGCAGTACTTC. This gives the protein CASSLDAGYSYEQYF.